What follows are 16 T cell receptor beta chains derived from one specimen sequenced in a study of response to subunit inactivated influenza vaccine. TCRdb used MiXCR to reprocess the RT-PCR reads, holding one entry per CDR3 protein. Among hundreds of thousands of distinct CDR3 sequences listed, 14% were seen once. The specimen was PBMCs from blood, collected 14 to 15 days before vaccination. These receptors were collected from a man in his forties or fifties who received an inactivated influenza vaccine.

The rearrangement uses TRBV12-3 or TRBV12-4 and TRBJ1-5; the D is unclear. The CDR3 runs 13 residues. The CDR3 region has the DNA TGTGTTTACCGGAGCAGAGTGAATCAGCCCCAGCATTTT. Amino acids: CVYRSRVNQPQHF.

This clonotype appeared many times. This chain joins TRBV12-3 or TRBV12-4 and TRBJ2-5, with D perhaps given as TRBD1 or TRBD2 (5 bases each). V lost 3 bases and J lost 5, with 7 bases in between. This CDR3 region has 12 residues. CDR3 bases: TGTGCCAGCAGTTTCGGGACGGAGACCCAGTACTTC. This codes for CASSFGTETQYF.

The J gene is TRBJ2-5, the V gene TRBV29-1, with D hard to call. The CDR3 length is 12 residues. The germline V and J ends were trimmed by 2 bases and 5 bases, with 9 bases remaining between them. Germline values: CDR1 SQVTM, CDR2 ANQGSEA. Here the CDR3 reads CSVETAGETQYF. CDR3 DNA sequence: TGCAGCGTTGAAACAGCTGGGGAGACCCAGTACTTC.

The chain is built from TRBV7-3 and TRBJ2-2; the match to TRBD2 covers 11 bases. The length of the CDR3 is 15 residues. V lost 4 bases, J lost 5 bases, and 3 bases stayed unmatched. Germline values: CDR1 SGHTA, CDR2 FQGTGA. CDR3 protein: CASSYRLAGTGELFF. In nucleotides, the CDR3 is TGTGCCAGCAGCTATAGACTAGCGGGGACCGGGGAGCTGTTTTTT.

V gene TRBV7-9 combines with J gene TRBJ1-1; 11 positions agree with TRBD1. Germline V gene data show CDR1 as SEHNR and CDR2 as FQNEAQ (reference sequence). The CDR3 spans 15 residues. After removal of 5 bases from V and 3 bases from J, the junction contained 5 bases not matched to a gene. The CDR3 nucleotides read TGTGCCAGCAGCCGCGGACAGGGGGCACACACTGAAGCTTTCTTT. Translated, it gives CASSRGQGAHTEAFF.

This clonotype appeared many times. This rearrangement joins TRBV12-3 or TRBV12-4 to TRBJ2-2; no firm D call. The CDR3 loop spans 14 amino acids. The ends were cut back, 5 bases at V and 4 bases at J, with 11 bases in the middle. The chain's CDR3 is CASSPLVSTGELFF. For the CDR3, the DNA is TGTGCCAGCAGTCCCCTAGTGAGCACCGGGGAGCTGTTTTTT.

The V and J genes are TRBV5-1 and TRBJ1-5, with a weak D call TRBD1 (5 bases). This CDR3 spans 14 amino acids. The V gene lost 0 bases and the J gene lost 6 bases, with 10 bases spanning the gap. CDR1 is SGHRS, CDR2 YFSETQ, per germline. The CDR3 region has the DNA TGCGCCAGCAGCTTGGAGGCAGGGCTTCAGCCCCAGCATTTT. It encodes CASSLEAGLQPQHF.

CDR3 loop: CASSYYRYQETQYF. The CDR3 DNA reads TGTGCCAGCAGCTACTACAGGTACCAAGAGACCCAGTACTTC. This chain connects TRBV5-6 to TRBJ2-5, with D maybe TRBD1 (5 bases). The V end was cut by 3 bases, the J end by 0 bases, with 9 bases between. Germline-derived CDR1 and CDR2 are SGHDT and YYEEEE. The CDR3 runs to 14 residues.

This sequence joins TRBV3-1 and TRBJ2-5; the match to TRBD2 covers 8 bases. V was clipped by 0 bases and J by 5 bases; unmatched bases: 8. Germline V lookup: CDR1 LGHDT, CDR2 YNNKEL (reference sequence). The CDR3 contains 16 residues. The CDR3 DNA reads as TGTGCCAGCAGCCAAGATTCACGGGGGGGACGGGAGACCCAGTACTTC. This translates into CASSQDSRGGRETQYF.

This clonotype was detected a few times. The rearrangement uses TRBV11-2 and TRBJ2-1; D is perhaps TRBD2 (6 bases). The germline V gene has CDR1 SGHAT and CDR2 FQNNGV. The CDR3 consists of 17 residues. V was clipped by 0 bases and J by 0 bases, with 12 bases between them. CDR3 bases: TGTGCCAGCAGCTTAGATCTTGCGGGATTCTCCTACAATGAGCAGTTCTTC. Encoded protein: CASSLDLAGFSYNEQFF. Together with reference TRBV11-2 and TRBJ2-1, the CDR3 gives the full variable domain: EAGVAQSPRYKIIEKRQSVAFWCNPISGHATLYWYQQILGQGPKLLIQFQNNGVVDDSQLPKDRFSAERLKGVDSTLKIQPAKLEDSAVYLCASSLDLAGFSYNEQFFGPGTRLTVL.

This clonotype has more than one count but fewer than ten. The rearrangement joins TRBV15 to TRBJ2-1, with D possibly being TRBD2 (6 bases). The V end lost 2 bases, the J end lost 5 bases, and 13 bases lay between the germline ends. CDR1 and CDR2 (germline): LNHNV, YYDKDF (reference sequence). This CDR3 is 15 amino acids long. The CDR3 DNA sequence: TGTGCCACCAGCAGATGGGGGGTTTCGGACAATGAGCAGTTCTTC. Amino acids: CATSRWGVSDNEQFF.

V gene TRBV13 combines with J gene TRBJ1-6; TRBD1 aligns across 10 bases. The CDR3 consists of 14 residues. Trimming took 5 bases from V and 18 from J; bases not matched to a gene: 13. Looked up from germline, CDR1 is PRHDT and CDR2 is FYEKMQ (reference sequence). CDR3 loop: CASSDRDRGGHPHF. CDR3 sequence (DNA): TGTGCCAGCAGCGACCGGGACAGGGGCGGTCATCCCCACTTT.

This clonotype turned up a few times. The V and J genes are TRBV9 and TRBJ2-1, with D possibly called TRBD1 or TRBD2 (5 bases each). CDR1 and CDR2 from the germline V gene are SGDLS and YYNGEE. The CDR3 has 13 amino acids. The ends were cut back, 2 bases at V and 6 bases at J, with 9 bases in the middle. The CDR3 DNA follows: TGTGCCAGCAGCGTGGGACCACTCAATGAGCAGTTCTTC. As protein: CASSVGPLNEQFF. The variable domain in full, with the rest retrieved from reference TRBV9 and TRBJ2-1, is DSGVTQTPKHLITATGQRVTLRCSPRSGDLSVYWYQQSLDQGLQFLIQYYNGEERAKGNILERFSAQQFPDLHSELNLSSLELGDSALYFCASSVGPLNEQFFGPGTRLTVL.

V is TRBV27 and J is TRBJ1-5; D is uncertain. Germline CDR1 and CDR2: MNHEY and SMNVEV (reference sequence). The CDR3 length is 13 residues. V was trimmed by 2 bases and J by 3 bases, leaving 5 bases between them. CDR3 coding DNA: TGTGCCAGCAGTTTAGTCCACAATCAGCCCCAGCATTTT. This codes for CASSLVHNQPQHF.

This clonotype turned up a few times. The J gene is TRBJ2-5, the V gene TRBV15; D tentatively fits TRBD1 or TRBD2 (5 bases each). Trimming took 1 base from V and 5 from J, leaving 14 bases between them. The CDR3 consists of 15 residues. CDR1 LNHNV and CDR2 YYDKDF come from the germline V gene (reference sequence). DNA of the CDR3: TGTGCCACCAGCAGAGTTGGGGGATTGTTGGAGACCCAGTACTTC. Translation: CATSRVGGLLETQYF.

This chain joins TRBV5-6 and TRBJ2-6; the D is unclear. Trimming shortened V by 4 bases and J by 4 bases, and 12 bases separated the two germline ends. This CDR3 region has 15 residues. Germline V gene lookup returns CDR1 SGHDT and CDR2 YYEEEE. The CDR3 nucleotides are TGTGCCAGCAGCCGTGAGACGGCCGGGGCCAACGTCCTGACTTTC. It codes for CASSRETAGANVLTF.